These 19 T cell receptor beta chains share one sample of origin, sequenced in a study of blood T cell repertoires in COVID-19. TCRdb's table, derived via immunoSEQ multiplex PCR, lists solely in-frame clones and lacks some. The table includes 200,000 to 250,000 clones, roughly 79% detected once. The sample was peripheral blood. These receptors originate from a woman of 80 years or more with acute or convalescent COVID-19.

The chain has TRBV9 and TRBJ2-1; TRBD2 matches at 12 bases. The germline V gene has CDR1 SGDLS and CDR2 YYNGEE. Trimming cost V 0 bases and J 9 bases; bases outside gene matches: 4. The CDR3 runs 15 residues. This CDR3 reads CASSVGLAGAPEQFF. The CDR3 DNA reads as TGTGCCAGCAGCGTAGGACTAGCGGGAGCCCCTGAGCAGTTCTTC.

V and J are TRBV6-1 and TRBJ1-1; D not certain. CDR1 MNHNS and CDR2 SASEGT come from the germline V gene. V lost 1 base and J lost 2, with 11 bases in between. The CDR3 has 15 residues. CDR3 residues: CASSEVVAGNTEAFF. The CDR3 DNA is TGTGCCAGCAGTGAAGTAGTTGCAGGCAACACTGAAGCTTTCTTT.

The rearrangement uses TRBV7-2 and TRBJ2-2, with D perhaps matching TRBD1 (5 bases). Germline V gene sequence: CDR1 SGHTA, CDR2 FQGNSA. The length of the CDR3 is 14 residues. V was shortened by 3 bases and J by 4 bases, with 9 bases between the two germline ends. The chain's CDR3 is CASSLGRLTGELFF. As DNA, the CDR3 is TGTGCCAGCAGCTTGGGGCGGCTCACCGGGGAGCTGTTTTTT. The full variable domain, with the rest looked up from reference TRBV7-2 and TRBJ2-2, is GAGVSQSPSNKVTEKGKDVELRCDPISGHTALYWYRQSLGQGLEFLIYFQGNSAPDKSGLPSDRFSAERTGGSVSTLTIQRTQQEDSAVYLCASSLGRLTGELFFGEGSRLTVL.

The chain employs TRBV7-9 and TRBJ2-5; D unclear. Germline assignment: CDR1 SEHNR and CDR2 FQNEAQ (reference sequence). The CDR3 runs to 12 residues. Trimming took 3 bases from V and 3 from J, leaving 5 bases between them. CDR3 DNA: TGTGCCAGCAGCTTGCGAGAAGAGACCCAGTACTTC. Amino acids: CASSLREETQYF.

CDR3 bases: TGTGCCAGCAGCCAAGATTACGGGGACAGATCCTACAATGAGCAGTTCTTC. It translates to CASSQDYGDRSYNEQFF. This chain connects TRBV14 to TRBJ2-1; 7 nucleotides align to TRBD1. CDR3 length equals 17 residues. Germline loops: CDR1 SGHDN, CDR2 FVKESK. Germline trimming cut 0 bases from V and 1 base from J; bases unmatched to any gene: 6.

This sequence joins TRBV7-2 and TRBJ2-1; no clear D gene. Deletions cut 5 bases from V and 8 bases from J, with 10 bases between. CDR3 length: 12 residues. Germline-derived CDR1 and CDR2 are SGHTA and FQGNSA. CDR3 sequence reads: CASSPDFDEQFF. In DNA form, the CDR3 reads TGTGCCAGCAGCCCAGATTTCGATGAGCAGTTCTTC.

Only one count was recorded for this clone. The chain couples TRBV6-4 to TRBJ2-5, with 10 bases aligning to TRBD2. The CDR3 extends over 15 amino acids. Germline V gives CDR1 MRHNA, CDR2 SNTAGT. The ends lost 6 bases at V and 5 bases at J; junction bases unmatched: 9. In nucleotides, the CDR3 is TGTGCCAGCAGCCGCGAGCGGGGGGGCCTTGAGACCCAGTACTTC. Translating it yields CASSRERGGLETQYF.

The chain recombines TRBV7-9 with TRBJ2-3, with 10 nucleotides matching TRBD2. Germline CDR1 and CDR2: SEHNR and FQNEAQ (reference sequence). V was pared by 1 base and J by 6 bases, with 4 bases of the junction left unmatched. The CDR3 spans 15 residues. In nucleotides, the CDR3 is TGTGCCAGCAGCTTAGATAGCGGGAGGTACGATACGCAGTATTTT. Its protein is CASSLDSGRYDTQYF.

A few counts support this clone. The chain employs TRBV6-6 and TRBJ1-2, with D perhaps matching TRBD1 (5 bases). Trimming took off 7 bases at V and 7 bases at J, with 28 bases between the two ends. Germline-derived CDR1 and CDR2 are MNHNY and SVGAGI (reference sequence). The CDR3 loop spans 17 amino acids. The CDR3 bases are TGTGCCAGCATTCGGATATCGGGGCTCACGGGGGGAGGTGGCTACACCTTC. Protein sequence: CASIRISGLTGGGGYTF.

The rearrangement links TRBV7-3 to TRBJ1-1, with a weak D call TRBD1 (5 bases). CDR1 is SGHTA and CDR2 is FQGTGA in the germline V gene. Trimming removed 1 base at V and 5 bases at J, with 14 bases between. The length of the CDR3 is 15 residues. The CDR3 reads CASSLSPRVRTEAFF. The CDR3 bases are TGTGCCAGCAGCTTAAGTCCCAGGGTGCGTACTGAAGCTTTCTTT. The variable domain in full, with the rest retrieved from reference TRBV7-3 and TRBJ1-1, is GAGVSQTPSNKVTEKGKYVELRCDPISGHTALYWYRQSLGQGPEFLIYFQGTGAADDSGLPNDRFFAVRPEGSVSTLKIQRTERGDSAVYLCASSLSPRVRTEAFFGQGTRLTVV.

The V call is TRBV10-3, the J call TRBJ1-5; 8 nucleotides align to TRBD1. CDR1 and CDR2 (germline): ENHRY, SYGVKD. The CDR3 consists of 13 residues. With 6 bases clipped from V and 6 bases from J, the junction kept 4 bases outside the gene matches. DNA for the CDR3: TGTGCCATCAGAGGACAGGGTTTTCAGCCCCAGCATTTT. This gives the protein CAIRGQGFQPQHF.

This sequence joins TRBV4-3 and TRBJ1-1; 9 bases match TRBD1. The germline V gene has CDR1 LGHNA and CDR2 YSLEER. The V gene end was trimmed by 2 bases and the J gene end by 4 bases; junction bases not matched to a gene: 5. The CDR3 runs to 15 residues. In DNA, the CDR3 is TGCGCCAGCAGCCAAACAGGGGGCAGTACCACTGAAGCTTTCTTT. Amino acid sequence: CASSQTGGSTTEAFF.

The chain joins TRBV3-1 (or the pseudogene TRBV3-2) to TRBJ1-6; maybe TRBD1 (5 bases). Germline CDR1 is LGHDT and CDR2 is YNNKEL (reference sequence). The V end was cut by 0 bases, the J end by 10 bases, with 19 bases between. This CDR3 spans 17 amino acids. DNA for the CDR3: TGTGCCAGCAGCCAAGAGGGTAGCGGGGGAGAAGGATCACCCCTCCACTTT. It yields the protein CASSQEGSGGEGSPLHF.

The chain has TRBV3-1 (or the pseudogene TRBV3-2) and TRBJ1-3; no clear D gene. This CDR3 has 16 amino acids. Germline V gives CDR1 LGHDT, CDR2 YNNKEL (reference sequence). The V gene lost 7 bases and the J gene lost 0 bases, with 16 bases spanning the gap. Here the CDR3 reads CASNDGTDYSGNTIYF. In nucleotides, the CDR3 is TGTGCCAGCAACGACGGAACAGACTACTCTGGAAACACCATATATTTT.

The chain combines TRBV4-1 with TRBJ2-2; D gene ambiguous. The CDR3 has 16 residues. Germline CDR1 and CDR2: MGHRA and YSYEKL. The V end was cut by 0 bases, the J end by 2 bases, with 10 bases between. CDR3 coding DNA: TGCGCCAGCAGCCAAGAAGCTAACCCCAACACCGGGGAGCTGTTTTTT. It is translated as CASSQEANPNTGELFF.

The V and J genes are TRBV6-1 and TRBJ1-4; TRBD1 might be the D (6 bases). Germline loops: CDR1 MNHNS, CDR2 SASEGT. The CDR3 length is 18 residues. Trimming stripped 3 bases from V and 0 bases from J, with 17 bases between. The CDR3 protein is CASSDAGAGLATNEKLFF. CDR3 bases: TGTGCCAGCAGTGATGCAGGGGCAGGGCTTGCAACTAATGAAAAACTGTTTTTT.

This chain connects TRBV19 to TRBJ2-1; 9 bases map to TRBD1. CDR1 and CDR2 (germline): LNHDA, SQIVND (reference sequence). The CDR3 is 17 amino acids. Trimming took 7 bases from V and 9 from J; bases not matched to a gene: 19. In nucleotides, the CDR3 is TGTGCCAGTACCCGGGAGTCAGGGACAGGGATCACAAGTGAGCAGTTCTTC. Amino acids: CASTRESGTGITSEQFF.

This chain uses TRBV3-1 (or the pseudogene TRBV3-2) with TRBJ2-7, with unresolved D. Trimming pared 1 base from V and 9 bases from J, leaving 7 bases between. This CDR3 region has 11 residues. Germline CDR1 LGHDT, CDR2 YNNKEL (reference sequence). The CDR3 DNA sequence: TGTGCCAGCAGCCAAGGGAGAGGGCAGTACTTC. The encoded protein is CASSQGRGQYF.

The CDR3 protein is CASSETGSGNTIYF. The CDR3 nucleotides are TGTGCCAGCAGCGAGACAGGGTCTGGAAACACCATATATTTT. This chain connects TRBV6-2 or TRBV6-3 to TRBJ1-3, with 7 bases matching TRBD1. Germline V lookup: CDR1 MNHEY, CDR2 SVGEGT. CDR3 length: 14 amino acids. The V and J ends lost 6 bases and 1 base, in that order; junction bases with no gene match: 3.